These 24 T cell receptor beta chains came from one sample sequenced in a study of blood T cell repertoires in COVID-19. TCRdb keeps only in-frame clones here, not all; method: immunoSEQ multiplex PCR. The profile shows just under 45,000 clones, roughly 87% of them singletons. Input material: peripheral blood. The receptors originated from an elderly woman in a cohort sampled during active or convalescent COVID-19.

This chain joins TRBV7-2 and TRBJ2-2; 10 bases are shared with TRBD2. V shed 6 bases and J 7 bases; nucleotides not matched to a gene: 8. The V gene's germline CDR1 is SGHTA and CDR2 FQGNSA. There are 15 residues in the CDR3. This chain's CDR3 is CASSRSGGARGELFF. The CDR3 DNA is TGTGCCAGCAGTCGCAGCGGGGGGGCCCGCGGGGAGCTGTTTTTT.

Here the CDR3 DNA reads TGCGCCAGCAGCCAGGAAAGCCTTGGGTTTCGTAGCGGGAGGGTAATAGCAGATACGCAGTATTTT. Amino acid sequence: CASSQESLGFRSGRVIADTQYF. The rearrangement joins TRBV4-3 to TRBJ2-3; 11 bases match TRBD2. With 3 bases clipped from V and 4 bases from J, the junction kept 24 bases outside the gene matches. This CDR3 has 22 amino acids. Germline V gene lookup returns CDR1 LGHNA and CDR2 YSLEER.

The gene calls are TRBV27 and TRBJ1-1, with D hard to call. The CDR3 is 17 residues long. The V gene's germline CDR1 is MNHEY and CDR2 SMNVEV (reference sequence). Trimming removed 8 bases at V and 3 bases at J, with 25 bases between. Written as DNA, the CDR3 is TGTGCCAGCGTACCCCCTCGCATCGGGAGACGGGACACTGAAGCTTTCTTT. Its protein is CASVPPRIGRRDTEAFF.

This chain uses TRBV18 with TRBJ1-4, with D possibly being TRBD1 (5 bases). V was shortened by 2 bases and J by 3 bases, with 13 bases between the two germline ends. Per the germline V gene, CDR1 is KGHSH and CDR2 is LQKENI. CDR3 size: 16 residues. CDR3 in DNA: TGTGCCAGCTCACCAGCCACGACAGCGTCTAATGAAAAACTGTTTTTT. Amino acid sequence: CASSPATTASNEKLFF.

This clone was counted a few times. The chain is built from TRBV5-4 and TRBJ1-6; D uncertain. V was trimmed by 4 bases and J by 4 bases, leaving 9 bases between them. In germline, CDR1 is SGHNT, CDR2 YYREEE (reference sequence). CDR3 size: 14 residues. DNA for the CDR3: TGTGCCAGCAGCGCCACGGGGTATAATTCACCCCTCCACTTT. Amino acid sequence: CASSATGYNSPLHF.

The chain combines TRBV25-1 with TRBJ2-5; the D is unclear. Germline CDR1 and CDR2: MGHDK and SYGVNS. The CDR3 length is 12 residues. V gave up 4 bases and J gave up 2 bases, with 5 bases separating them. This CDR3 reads CASSAYQETQYF. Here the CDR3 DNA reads TGTGCCAGCAGTGCCTATCAAGAGACCCAGTACTTC.

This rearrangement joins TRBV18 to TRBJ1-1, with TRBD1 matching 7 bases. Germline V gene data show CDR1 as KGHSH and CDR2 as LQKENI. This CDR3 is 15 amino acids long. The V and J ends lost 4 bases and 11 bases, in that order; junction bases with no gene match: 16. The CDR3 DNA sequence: TGTGCCAGCTCACGCAACGAACAGGGGCCGCAAGGGGCTTTCTTT. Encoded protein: CASSRNEQGPQGAFF.

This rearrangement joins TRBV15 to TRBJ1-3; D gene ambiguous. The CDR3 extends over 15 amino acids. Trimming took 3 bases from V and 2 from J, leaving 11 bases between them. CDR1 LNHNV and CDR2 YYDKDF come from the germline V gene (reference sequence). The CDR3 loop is CATSSLTGAGNTIYF. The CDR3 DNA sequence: TGTGCCACCAGCAGTCTCACGGGTGCTGGAAACACCATATATTTT.

CDR3: CASSLANSPLSPLHF. The DNA of the CDR3 is TGTGCCAGCAGCTTAGCGAACAGTCCGTTATCACCCCTCCACTTT. V and J are TRBV7-9 and TRBJ1-6; D gene ambiguous. The CDR3 has 15 amino acids. Germline lookup yields CDR1 SEHNR and CDR2 FQNEAQ (reference sequence). V lost 0 bases to trimming and J lost 10 bases, with 13 bases between them.

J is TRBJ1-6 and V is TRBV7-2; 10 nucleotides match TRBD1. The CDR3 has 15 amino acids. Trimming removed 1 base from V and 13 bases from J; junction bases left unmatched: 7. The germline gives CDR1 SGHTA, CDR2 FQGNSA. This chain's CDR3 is CASSLGDRGIRPLHF. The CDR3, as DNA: TGTGCCAGCAGCTTAGGGGACAGGGGTATTCGGCCCCTCCACTTT. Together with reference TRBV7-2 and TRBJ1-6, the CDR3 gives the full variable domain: GAGVSQSPSNKVTEKGKDVELRCDPISGHTALYWYRQSLGQGLEFLIYFQGNSAPDKSGLPSDRFSAERTGGSVSTLTIQRTQQEDSAVYLCASSLGDRGIRPLHFGNGTRLTVT.

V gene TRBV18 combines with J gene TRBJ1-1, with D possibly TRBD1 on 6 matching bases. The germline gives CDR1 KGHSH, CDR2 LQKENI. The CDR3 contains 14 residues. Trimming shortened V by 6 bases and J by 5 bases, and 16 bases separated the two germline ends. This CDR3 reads CASSTGTYVTEAFF. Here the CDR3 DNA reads TGTGCCAGCTCCACCGGGACATATGTAACTGAAGCTTTCTTT. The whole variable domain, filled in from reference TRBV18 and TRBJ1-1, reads NAGVMQNPRHLVRRRGQEARLRCSPMKGHSHVYWYRQLPEEGLKFMVYLQKENIIDESGMPKERFSAEFPKEGPSILRIQQVVRGDSAAYFCASSTGTYVTEAFFGQGTRLTVV.

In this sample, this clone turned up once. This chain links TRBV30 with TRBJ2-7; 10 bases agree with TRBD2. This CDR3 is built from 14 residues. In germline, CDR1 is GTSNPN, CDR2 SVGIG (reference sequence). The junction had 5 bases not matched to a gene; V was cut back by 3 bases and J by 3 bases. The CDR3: CAWSLAGGVYEQYF. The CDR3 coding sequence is TGTGCCTGGAGCTTAGCGGGAGGTGTCTACGAGCAGTACTTC.

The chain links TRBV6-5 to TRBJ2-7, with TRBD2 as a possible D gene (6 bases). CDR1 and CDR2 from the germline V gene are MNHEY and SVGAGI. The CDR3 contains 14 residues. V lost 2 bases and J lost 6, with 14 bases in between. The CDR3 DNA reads TGTGCCAGCAGTTACGGAGGGTGGCGTTCCGAGCAGTACTTC. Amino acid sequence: CASSYGGWRSEQYF.

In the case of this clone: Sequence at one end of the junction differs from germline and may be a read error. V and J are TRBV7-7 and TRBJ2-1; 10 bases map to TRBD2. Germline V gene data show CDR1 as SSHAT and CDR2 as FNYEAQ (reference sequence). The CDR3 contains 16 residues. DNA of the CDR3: TGTGCTAGCAGCTCGGGACTAGCGAGCTCCTACAATGAGCAGTTCTTC. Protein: CASSSGLASSYNEQFF. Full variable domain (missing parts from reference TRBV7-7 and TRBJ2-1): GAGVSQSPRYKVTKRGQDVTLRCDPISSHATLYWYQQALGQGPEFLTYFNYEAQPDKSGLPSDRFSAERPEGSISTLTIQRTEQRDSAMYRCASSSGLASSYNEQFFGPGTRLTVL.

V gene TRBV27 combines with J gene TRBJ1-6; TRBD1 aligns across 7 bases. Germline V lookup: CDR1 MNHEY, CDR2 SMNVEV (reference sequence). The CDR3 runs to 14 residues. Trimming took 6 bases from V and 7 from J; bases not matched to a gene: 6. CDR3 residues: CASRGQPNNSPLHF. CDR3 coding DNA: TGTGCCAGCAGGGGACAGCCCAACAATTCACCCCTCCACTTT.

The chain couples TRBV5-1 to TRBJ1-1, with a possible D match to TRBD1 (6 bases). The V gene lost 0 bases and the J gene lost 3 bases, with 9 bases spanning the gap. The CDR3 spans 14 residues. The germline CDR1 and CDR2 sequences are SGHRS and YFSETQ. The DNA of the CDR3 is TGCGCCAGCAGCTTGGAGGACAGCTACACTGAAGCTTTCTTT. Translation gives CASSLEDSYTEAFF.

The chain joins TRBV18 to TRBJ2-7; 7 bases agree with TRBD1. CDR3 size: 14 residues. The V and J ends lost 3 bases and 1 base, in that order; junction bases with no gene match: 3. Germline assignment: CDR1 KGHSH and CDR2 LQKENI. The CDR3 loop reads CASSPETGSYEQYF. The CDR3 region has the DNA TGTGCCAGCTCACCCGAGACAGGGTCCTACGAGCAGTACTTC.

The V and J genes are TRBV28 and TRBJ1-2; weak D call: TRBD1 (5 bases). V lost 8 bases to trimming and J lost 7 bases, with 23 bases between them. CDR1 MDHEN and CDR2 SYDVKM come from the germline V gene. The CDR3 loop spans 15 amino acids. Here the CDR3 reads CASLKGPRAGGGYTF. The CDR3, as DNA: TGTGCCAGCCTGAAGGGCCCGCGGGCCGGGGGTGGCTACACCTTC.

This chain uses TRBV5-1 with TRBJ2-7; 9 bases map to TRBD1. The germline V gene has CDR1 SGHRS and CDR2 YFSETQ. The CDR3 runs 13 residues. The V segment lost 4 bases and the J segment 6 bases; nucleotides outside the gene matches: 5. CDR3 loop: CASSRGQGIEQYF. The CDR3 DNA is TGCGCCAGCAGCCGGGGACAGGGAATCGAGCAGTACTTC.

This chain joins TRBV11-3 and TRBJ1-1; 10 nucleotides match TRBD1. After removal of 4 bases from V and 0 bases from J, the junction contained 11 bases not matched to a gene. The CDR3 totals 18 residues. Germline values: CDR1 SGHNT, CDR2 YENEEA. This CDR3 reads CASSSAGTGVSLNTEAFF. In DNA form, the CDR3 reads TGTGCCAGCAGCTCCGCCGGGACAGGGGTATCACTGAACACTGAAGCTTTCTTT.

Here the CDR3 reads CASSIGTDSYNEQFF. The CDR3 nucleotides are TGTGCCAGTAGTATAGGGACCGACAGCTACAATGAGCAGTTCTTC. The V call is TRBV19, the J call TRBJ2-1, with D possibly TRBD1 on 5 matching bases. Germline CDR1 reads LNHDA; CDR2 reads SQIVND (reference sequence). The CDR3 loop spans 15 amino acids. Trimming removed 1 base from V and 3 bases from J, with 10 bases in between.

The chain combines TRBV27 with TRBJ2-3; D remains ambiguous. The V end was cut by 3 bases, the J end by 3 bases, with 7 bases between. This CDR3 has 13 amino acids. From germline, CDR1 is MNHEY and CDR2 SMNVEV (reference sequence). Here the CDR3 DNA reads TGTGCCAGCAGTTTTATGCGGACAGATACGCAGTATTTT. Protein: CASSFMRTDTQYF.

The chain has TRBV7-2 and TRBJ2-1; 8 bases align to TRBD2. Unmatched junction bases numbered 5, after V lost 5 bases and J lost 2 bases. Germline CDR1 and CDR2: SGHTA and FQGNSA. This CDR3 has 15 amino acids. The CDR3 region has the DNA TGTGCCAGCAGCCCCAGCGGGAGCCCCTACAATGAGCAGTTCTTC. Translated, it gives CASSPSGSPYNEQFF.

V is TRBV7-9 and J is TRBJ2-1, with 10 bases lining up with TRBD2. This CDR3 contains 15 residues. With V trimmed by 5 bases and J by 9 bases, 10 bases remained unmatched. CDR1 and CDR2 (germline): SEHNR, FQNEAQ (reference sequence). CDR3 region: CASSTGTSARGEQFF. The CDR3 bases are TGTGCCAGCAGCACCGGGACTAGCGCGAGGGGTGAGCAGTTCTTC.